The 3 T cell receptor beta chains reported below all come from one sample, sequenced in a study of cytomegalovirus exposure and HLA in healthy donors (dated by TCRdb to about 2017). Preparation of the library involved the immunoSEQ multiplex PCR assay. For the multiplex PCR, a mixture combining 60 forward primers for TCR Vbeta segments and 13 reverse primers for TCR Jbeta segments was used. Held by TCRdb, this immuneACCESS table contains in-frame sequences only and omits some clones. Under half of the omission traces to an unresolved V gene where checked; the cause of the rest is unknown. The table held for this sample gives about 150,000 clones. The top ten clones comprise 1.5% to 2% of the sample. The sample consisted of PBMCs. The receptors stem from a woman in her forties or fifties in good health and CMV-seronegative.

The V call is TRBV4-2, the J call TRBJ2-7; D is unresolved. Trimming left V 1 base short and J 3 bases short, with 7 bases between. Germline V gives CDR1 LGHNA, CDR2 YNFKEQ. The CDR3 loop spans 13 amino acids. CDR3 amino acids: CASSQGVIYEQYF. CDR3 nucleotides: TGTGCCAGCAGCCAAGGTGTCATCTACGAGCAGTACTTC.

The chain is built from TRBV2 and TRBJ2-7, with a tentative D call TRBD2 (5 bases). Trimming removed 4 bases from V and 3 bases from J, with 13 bases in between. CDR1 is SNHLY, CDR2 FYNNEI, per germline. CDR3 length: 14 residues. CDR3 amino acids: CASSAWRVLYEQYF. DNA of the CDR3: TGTGCCAGCAGTGCTTGGCGGGTGCTCTACGAGCAGTACTTC.

The chain has TRBV5-4 and TRBJ2-3; 14 positions agree with TRBD2. Germline CDR1 SGHNT, CDR2 YYREEE (reference sequence). The CDR3 length is 17 residues. The ends lost 4 bases at V and 5 bases at J; junction bases unmatched: 9. Written as DNA, the CDR3 is TGTGCCAGCAGCCCGTCGGGACTAGCGGGAGTGGAAGATACGCAGTATTTT. It is translated as CASSPSGLAGVEDTQYF.